The clone carrying this T cell receptor beta chain was seen more than once but under ten times. These data belong to a study of blood T cells in healthy people across ages. A J-beta primer mix and a sample-barcoded 5' primer were used in a second PCR of about 7 to 12 cycles. In TCRdb, the 5' RACE reads were re-called with MiXCR into one record per CDR3 protein. Of over 450,000 distinct CDR3 sequences in the sample, 24% were seen once. The amount of total RNA extracted per sample was at least 5 micrograms. Separately, the same data were catalogued under a study of T cells of mothers and their children. That publication notes: Sequencing revealed no T cell clones that were persistent and microchimeric.

The sample taken for sequencing was blood. The source is a boy aged 10-17 years in good health.

CDR3 loop: CASSSTGFLGYTF. The CDR3 coding sequence is TGTGCCAGCAGTTCGACAGGGTTTCTTGGCTACACCTTC. The genes are TRBV6-2 or TRBV6-3 and TRBJ1-2, with 7 bases that match TRBD1. CDR1 and CDR2 from the germline V gene are MNHEY and SVGEGT. V trimming: 4 bases; J trimming: 7 bases; junction bases outside the gene matches: 6. The CDR3 totals 13 residues.